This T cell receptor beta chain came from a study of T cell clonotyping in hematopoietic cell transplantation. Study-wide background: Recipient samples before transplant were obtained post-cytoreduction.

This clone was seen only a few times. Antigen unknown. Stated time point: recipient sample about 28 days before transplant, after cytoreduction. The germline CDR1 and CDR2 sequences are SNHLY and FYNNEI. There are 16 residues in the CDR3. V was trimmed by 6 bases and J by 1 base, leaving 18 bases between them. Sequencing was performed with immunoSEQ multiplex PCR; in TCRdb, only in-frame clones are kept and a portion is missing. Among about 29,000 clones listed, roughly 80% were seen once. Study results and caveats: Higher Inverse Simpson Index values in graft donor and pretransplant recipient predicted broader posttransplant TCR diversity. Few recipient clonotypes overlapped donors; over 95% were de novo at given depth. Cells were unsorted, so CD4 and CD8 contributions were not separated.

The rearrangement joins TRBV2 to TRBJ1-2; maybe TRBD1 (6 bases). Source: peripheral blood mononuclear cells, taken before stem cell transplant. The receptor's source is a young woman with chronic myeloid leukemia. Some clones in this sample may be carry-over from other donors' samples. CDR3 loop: CASSATGSLLNYGYTF. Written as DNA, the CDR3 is TGTGCCAGCAGCGCGACAGGTTCTTTACTTAACTATGGCTACACCTTC.